These T cell receptor beta chains were read from a single sample in a study of blood T cell repertoires in COVID-19. The data were produced by immunoSEQ multiplex PCR, yet TCRdb's version contains in-frame clones alone and is incomplete. The sample holds approximately 300,000 clones; over 75% are singletons and the top ten take 3.5% to 5.5%. The sample taken for sequencing was PBMCs or T cells enriched from blood (not recorded which). These receptors all come from a woman aged 25-40 years who had recovered from COVID-19. CDR3s include the opening cysteine and the closing phenylalanine or tryptophan. A D gene is named only where the DNA matches it firmly. A clone size is listed for some rows: how often the clone was seen (once, few, many), or a class if it is expanded.

TRBD1,-,TRBJ1-2,TRBV2,TGTGCCAGCTTACGGACAGGGAAAGAGTATGGCTACACCTTC,CASLRTGKEYGYTF
TRBD1,-,TRBJ2-7,TRBV5-6,TGTGCCAGCAGTCACTGGGGACAGGCAACCTACGAGCAGTACTTC,CASSHWGQATYEQYF
TRBD1,-,TRBJ1-5,TRBV7-2,TGTGCCAGCAGCTCCCATGCAGGGGGAGTGGGTCAGCCCCAGCATTTT,CASSSHAGGVGQPQHF
TRBD2,-,TRBJ2-1,TRBV3-1/TRBV3-2,TGTGCCAGCAGCCCCGGGGGAGCGGGGGGGAATGAGCAGTTCTTC,CASSPGGAGGNEQFF
-,few,TRBJ1-6,TRBV27,TGTGCCAGCAGTTTATCGTTTGCGGGCAGTTCCAATTCACCCCTCCACTTT,CASSLSFAGSSNSPLHF
-,-,TRBJ2-5,TRBV6-1,TGTGCCAGCAGTGAACTGGACAGCCAAGAGACCCAGTACTTC,CASSELDSQETQYF
TRBD1,-,TRBJ1-5,TRBV28,TGTGCCAGCCGACAGGGATCCAATCAGCCCCAGCATTTT,CASRQGSNQPQHF
-,-,TRBJ2-1,TRBV10-3,TGTGCCATCAGTGAGTTTAGCGGCTCCTACAATGAGCAGTTCTTC,CAISEFSGSYNEQFF
TRBD2,-,TRBJ2-3,TRBV14,TGTGCCAGCAGCCGGACTAGCGGGGTGACATACAGGCAGTATTTT,CASSRTSGVTYRQYF
-,-,TRBJ1-2,TRBV7-9,TGTGCCAGCAGCTTTGAGGGTTCTGGCGGCTACACCTTC,CASSFEGSGGYTF
TRBD1,-,TRBJ2-3,TRBV2,TGTGCCAGCAGTACGACAGGGAGCACAGATACGCAGTATTTT,CASSTTGSTDTQYF
-,-,TRBJ2-1,TRBV6-1,TGTGCCAGCAGTGAAACCTCGGGTACTGAGCAGTTCTTC,CASSETSGTEQFF
TRBD2,-,TRBJ2-7,TRBV28,TGTGCCAGCAGTTCCACCGGACTAGCGGGGTCCTACGAGCAGTACTTC,CASSSTGLAGSYEQYF
TRBD1,once,TRBJ1-1,TRBV28,TGTGCCAGTCAAGACAGGGGAAACACTGAAGCTTTCTTT,CASQDRGNTEAFF
-,-,TRBJ2-2,TRBV3-1/TRBV3-2,TGTGCCAGCAGCCATATAGGGGCGAGCACCGGGGAGCTGTTTTTT,CASSHIGASTGELFF
-,-,TRBJ1-5,TRBV2,TGTGCCAGCAGGAAAGTAAGCTGGCAGCCCCAGCATTTT,CASRKVSWQPQHF
-,-,TRBJ1-2,TRBV19,TGTGCCAGTTCCGGGTGGATCACACGAGGCTATGGCTACACCTTC,CASSGWITRGYGYTF
-,once,TRBJ1-1,TRBV15,TGTGCCACCAGCAGACCCAGGGAGGGCACTGAAGCTTTCTTT,CATSRPREGTEAFF
TRBD1,-,TRBJ1-2,TRBV5-1,TGCGCCAGCAGCTTGAATTCTCAGGGGGTCTATGGCTACACCTTC,CASSLNSQGVYGYTF
-,-,TRBJ1-2,TRBV28,TGTGCCAGCAGTCCCGTAGGGGTAATCTCTTTCTATGGCTACACCTTC,CASSPVGVISFYGYTF
TRBD1,-,TRBJ1-2,TRBV6-4,TGTGCCAGCAGTGACTCGGGACAGGGCATTAACTATGGCTACACCTTC,CASSDSGQGINYGYTF
-,-,TRBJ2-7,TRBV5-1,TGCGCCAGCAGCTTGCAGGGTACCTACGAGCAGTACTTC,CASSLQGTYEQYF
-,-,TRBJ2-7,TRBV27,TGTGCCAGCAGTTTACCGGGTAGCCCCAACGAGCAGTACTTC,CASSLPGSPNEQYF
-,-,TRBJ1-2,TRBV5-1,TGCGCCAGCAGCTTTGACACCCAGGGAGGCTACACCTTC,CASSFDTQGGYTF
-,-,TRBJ1-2,TRBV7-9,TGTGCCAGCAGCCCCAAGGGGGACCAAATAGTGGACACCTTC,CASSPKGDQIVDTF
-,few,TRBJ1-5,TRBV10-3,TGTGCCATCAGCCTACAGGGCGAGGGGCAGCCCCAGCATTTT,CAISLQGEGQPQHF
-,few,TRBJ2-7,TRBV10-3,TGTGCCATCAGTGGGGGGGGCCAGTCGAACGAGCAGTACTTC,CAISGGGQSNEQYF
TRBD2,once,TRBJ2-3,TRBV5-4,TGTGCCAGCAGCTTGCCGGGGGGGCTAGATACGCAGTATTTT,CASSLPGGLDTQYF
TRBD2,once,TRBJ2-5,TRBV5-1,TGCGCCAGCAGCCCTGGACAGGGGCTCCCTAGCGGGAGGGGAAAGACCCAGTACTTC,CASSPGQGLPSGRGKTQYF